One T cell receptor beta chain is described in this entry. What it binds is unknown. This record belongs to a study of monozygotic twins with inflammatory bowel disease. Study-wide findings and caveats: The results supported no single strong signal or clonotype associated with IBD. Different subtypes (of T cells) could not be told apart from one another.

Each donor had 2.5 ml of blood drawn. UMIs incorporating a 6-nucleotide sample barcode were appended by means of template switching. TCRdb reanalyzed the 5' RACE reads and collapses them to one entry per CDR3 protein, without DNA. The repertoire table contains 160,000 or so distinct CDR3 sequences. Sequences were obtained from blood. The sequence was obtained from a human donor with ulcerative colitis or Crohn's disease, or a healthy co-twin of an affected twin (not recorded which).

The CDR3 region is CSARGTKSSYNEQFF. The chain combines TRBV20-1 with TRBJ2-1. Germline lookup yields CDR1 DFQATT and CDR2 SNEGSKA (reference sequence). The CDR3 has 15 amino acids.